This T cell receptor beta chain was sequenced in a study of blood T cell repertoires in COVID-19. After removal of 7 bases from V and 5 bases from J, the junction contained 10 bases not matched to a gene. Germline V gene sequence: CDR1 MNHEY, CDR2 SMNVEV (reference sequence). This CDR3 is built from 15 residues. Original processing methods: Using reference gene primer amplification, nucleated cell counts were estimated. Using immunoSEQ multiplex PCR, the repertoire was profiled, and TCRdb retains in-frame clones only, with some absent. V and J calls and clone size follow that table, whereas D and trimming were derived from the DNA. The repertoire holds under 350,000 clones, with around 82% as singletons.

This chain connects TRBV27 to TRBJ2-3, with 9 bases fitting TRBD2. Sample: peripheral blood. This sequence was found in a woman in her forties or fifties who had recovered from COVID-19. In nucleotides, the CDR3 is TGTGCCAGCATCGACAGACTAGCGGTTATAGATACGCAGTATTTT. It translates to CASIDRLAVIDTQYF.